This T cell receptor beta chain was captured by sequencing in a study of T cell responses to AZD1222 COVID-19 vaccine. The CDR3 contains 16 residues. Germline V CDR1 and CDR2: SGHAT, FQNNGV. J gave up 0 bases and V 5 bases, and 7 bases lay outside the gene matches. Study-wide points: The study found vaccine-associated CD4 TCRs spanning spike, dominant at 160-218 and 743-854. The donor cohort was predominantly white British with a female majority, and clonal diversity may have been underestimated.

TCRdb keeps only in-frame clones here, not all; method: immunoSEQ multiplex PCR. The sample consists of roughly 65,000 clones, roughly 83% of them appearing once. A remark on this clone: Its cognate antigen is unknown.

This TCR was recovered from an adult who received the AZD1222 COVID-19 vaccine. Sequencing was performed on peripheral blood, taken 28 days after the second AZD1222 dose. The J gene is TRBJ2-5, the V gene TRBV11-2, with TRBD2 identical over 9 bases. DNA of the CDR3: TGTGCCAGCAGCGGCCGACTAGCGGTATACCAAGAGACCCAGTACTTC. Translating gives CASSGRLAVYQETQYF.